Below, 14 T cell receptor beta chains from the same sample are listed, as sequenced in a study of a mutant IDH1 vaccine in newly diagnosed glioma. Assay: immunoSEQ multiplex PCR; the TCRdb copy retains only in-frame clones and omits some. The table shows around 32,000 clones, with roughly 75% occurring only once. Stated time point: week 35, safety follow-up. A 20-mer mutant IDH1 peptide at 300 ug was injected subcutaneously with topical imiquimod. The antigens for these receptors are not known. This sample comprised PBMCs, obtained from a glioma patient whose treatment included an IDH1 peptide vaccine. The receptors derive from a man between 35 and 55 years old with glioma. Some clones in this sample may be carry-over from other donors' samples.

This clone occurred once. The chain joins TRBV6-1 to TRBJ2-1; D not certain. V was cut by 3 bases and J by 13 bases, with 16 bases left in between. Germline V gene data show CDR1 as MNHNS and CDR2 as SASEGT. The CDR3 is made up of 13 amino acids. The CDR3 bases are TGTGCCAGCAGTGAGGACGGTCCCAACATCCAGTTCTTC. Residues: CASSEDGPNIQFF.

The chain uses TRBV30 and TRBJ2-3; 7 bases align to TRBD1. Germline V gene sequence: CDR1 GTSNPN, CDR2 SVGIG (reference sequence). The CDR3 is 13 residues long. The J segment lost 8 bases and the V segment lost 2 bases, leaving 7 bases of the junction unmatched. The CDR3 DNA reads as TGTGCCTGGAGTACACAGGGGTTTGGTACGCAGTATTTT. It encodes CAWSTQGFGTQYF.

V and J are TRBV5-5 and TRBJ1-5; D uncertain. V was trimmed by 1 base and J by 1 base, leaving 3 bases between them. The CDR3 totals 13 residues. Germline lookup yields CDR1 SGHKS and CDR2 YYEKEE (reference sequence). Here the CDR3 reads CASSLSSNQPQHF. The CDR3 nucleotides read TGTGCCAGCAGCTTGAGCAGCAATCAGCCCCAGCATTTT.

This clone was found once. J is TRBJ1-1 and V is TRBV4-1; D is unresolved. V lost 7 bases to trimming and J lost 1 base, with 10 bases between them. The germline CDR1 and CDR2 sequences are MGHRA and YSYEKL. CDR3 size: 13 residues. CDR3 in amino acids: CASIVSPNTEAFF. The DNA for the CDR3 is TGCGCCAGCATCGTAAGCCCGAACACTGAAGCTTTCTTT.

This clone was observed once. The CDR3 reads CASSERTRNSPLHF. CDR3 coding DNA: TGTGCCAGTTCGGAGAGAACTAGGAATTCACCCCTCCACTTT. The chain has TRBV2 and TRBJ1-6; the D is unclear. This CDR3 has 14 amino acids. Trimming removed 9 bases at V and 7 bases at J, with 16 bases between. Germline V gene data show CDR1 as SNHLY and CDR2 as FYNNEI.

This chain uses TRBV5-1 with TRBJ1-2; D not resolved. With 4 bases removed from V and 5 bases from J, the gap between germline ends came to 15 bases. Germline loops: CDR1 SGHRS, CDR2 YFSETQ. CDR3 length: 14 residues. The CDR3 region is CASSATGQQYGYTF. CDR3 nucleotide sequence: TGCGCCAGCAGCGCCACCGGTCAACAATATGGCTACACCTTC.

The V gene is TRBV5-1, the J gene TRBJ1-1, with a weak D call TRBD1 (5 bases). This CDR3 spans 17 amino acids. V was pared by 0 bases and J by 1 base, with 16 bases between. Germline V gene lookup returns CDR1 SGHRS and CDR2 YFSETQ. The CDR3 is CASSLARGRSSNTEAFF. The CDR3 nucleotides read TGCGCCAGCAGCTTGGCTCGGGGCAGATCCTCGAACACTGAAGCTTTCTTT.

This chain connects TRBV6-6 to TRBJ1-5; a weak D match, TRBD1 (6 bases). Germline assignment: CDR1 MNHNY and CDR2 SVGAGI (reference sequence). This CDR3 is built from 14 residues. Trimming pared 3 bases from V and 5 bases from J, leaving 11 bases between. The CDR3 sequence: CASSYPGADQPQHF. In nucleotides, the CDR3 is TGTGCCAGCAGTTATCCGGGGGCGGATCAGCCCCAGCATTTT.

The V call is TRBV6-5, the J call TRBJ2-1; a possible D gene is TRBD1 (6 bases). This CDR3 is 15 amino acids long. V was shortened by 7 bases and J by 1 base, with 14 bases between the two germline ends. The germline V gene encodes CDR1 MNHEY and CDR2 SVGAGI. The CDR3 here is CASKPDRISYNEQFF. In DNA, the CDR3 is TGTGCCAGCAAACCTGACAGGATTTCCTACAATGAGCAGTTCTTC.

This chain links TRBV6-5 with TRBJ1-1; no reliable D call. V was pared by 4 bases and J by 8 bases, with 17 bases between. This CDR3 spans 14 amino acids. Germline V CDR1 and CDR2: MNHEY, SVGAGI. This chain's CDR3 is CASSSPFAGYEAFF. The CDR3 DNA is TGTGCCAGCAGTTCCCCCTTTGCAGGCTACGAAGCTTTCTTT.

The rearrangement links TRBV7-2 to TRBJ2-7; D is unresolved. The CDR3 length is 14 residues. V was shortened by 0 bases and J by 2 bases, with 8 bases between the two germline ends. Germline V gives CDR1 SGHTA, CDR2 FQGNSA. The CDR3 here is CASSLADPAYEQYF. The CDR3 DNA is TGTGCCAGCAGCTTAGCGGATCCCGCCTACGAGCAGTACTTC.

V is TRBV7-9 and J is TRBJ2-4; D possibly uses TRBD1 or TRBD2 (6 bases each). The CDR3 contains 15 residues. The germline gives CDR1 SEHNR, CDR2 FQNEAQ (reference sequence). V lost 5 bases to trimming and J lost 5 bases, with 16 bases between them. In nucleotides, the CDR3 is TGTGCCAGCAGCCCCACGAGGGGGGCGGAAAACATTCAGTACTTC. Protein product: CASSPTRGAENIQYF.

The rearrangement links TRBV14 to TRBJ2-6; D is ambiguous. Trimming shortened V by 5 bases and J by 0 bases, and 8 bases separated the two germline ends. CDR1 is SGHDN and CDR2 is FVKESK in the germline V gene. The length of the CDR3 is 15 residues. CDR3 nucleotides: TGTGCCAGCAGCGAGCTGACCTCTGGGGCCAACGTCCTGACTTTC. This translates into CASSELTSGANVLTF.

This clone was counted only a few times. The rearrangement links TRBV30 to TRBJ1-1, with 7 bases that match TRBD1. V shed 5 bases, J shed 0 bases, and the junction held 3 bases outside the gene matches. There are 13 residues in the CDR3. Germline assignment: CDR1 GTSNPN and CDR2 SVGIG (reference sequence). The CDR3 DNA reads as TGTGCCTGGGGGGGACAGTTGAACACTGAAGCTTTCTTT. Amino acids: CAWGGQLNTEAFF. The full variable domain, in which reference TRBV30 and TRBJ1-1 provide the parts outside the CDR3, is SQTIHQWPATLVQPVGSPLSLECTVEGTSNPNLYWYRQAAGRGLQLLFYSVGIGQISSEVPQNLSASRPQDRQFILSSKKLLLSDSGFYLCAWGGQLNTEAFFGQGTRLTVV.